The 13 T cell receptor beta chains reported below all come from one sample, sequenced in a study of blood T cell repertoires in COVID-19. The method was immunoSEQ multiplex PCR; TCRdb's version includes in-frame clones alone and lacks a portion of them. This table has roughly 57,000 clones, about three quarters appearing once. The sample taken for sequencing was peripheral blood. These TCRs come from a man aged 25 to 40 with COVID-19, enrolled during active disease.

V usage is TRBV4-1 and J usage is TRBJ2-5, with 15 bases fitting TRBD2. The germline CDR1 and CDR2 sequences are MGHRA and YSYEKL. V shed 3 bases, J shed 4 bases, and the junction held 0 bases outside the gene matches. The CDR3 consists of 15 residues. CDR3 nucleotides: TGCGCCAGCAGCCAGGGACTAGCGGGAGGAGAGACCCAGTACTTC. Protein sequence: CASSQGLAGGETQYF.

This clone was seen a handful of times. The chain joins TRBV12-5 to TRBJ2-7; D not certain. The CDR3 extends over 15 amino acids. Trimming cost V 2 bases and J 7 bases, with 18 bases left between them. Germline V gives CDR1 LGHNT, CDR2 FRNRAP. CDR3 loop: CASGLSSPFRGEQYF. Here the CDR3 DNA reads TGTGCTAGTGGTTTGTCCAGCCCGTTCCGCGGTGAGCAGTACTTC.

This clone was seen a few times. This chain joins TRBV27 and TRBJ1-1; a possible D gene is TRBD1 (6 bases). There are 14 residues in the CDR3. With 7 bases removed from V and 5 bases from J, the gap between germline ends came to 17 bases. The germline gives CDR1 MNHEY, CDR2 SMNVEV (reference sequence). CDR3: CASTVGGGGTEAFF. CDR3 DNA: TGTGCCAGCACCGTAGGGGGAGGGGGGACTGAAGCTTTCTTT.

This chain links TRBV4-2 with TRBJ2-2, with a weak D call TRBD2 (6 bases). The CDR3 is 16 amino acids. V gave up 0 bases and J gave up 0 bases, with 8 bases separating them. The germline gives CDR1 LGHNA, CDR2 YNFKEQ. The CDR3: CASSQDGTANTGELFF. In nucleotides, the CDR3 is TGTGCCAGCAGCCAAGATGGGACTGCGAACACCGGGGAGCTGTTTTTT.

The chain joins TRBV7-3 to TRBJ2-2, with D possibly being TRBD2 (5 bases). Germline CDR1 is SGHTA and CDR2 is FQGTGA. V was pared by 5 bases and J by 5 bases, with 9 bases between. This CDR3 has 13 amino acids. CDR3 amino acids: CASSLRATGELFF. The CDR3 DNA sequence: TGTGCCAGCAGCCTGCGGGCAACCGGGGAGCTGTTTTTT.

The chain joins TRBV6-5 to TRBJ1-2; TRBD1 matches at 9 bases. CDR1 and CDR2 (germline): MNHEY, SVGAGI. This CDR3 is 12 amino acids long. V lost 6 bases, J lost 8 bases, and 4 bases stayed unmatched. CDR3 residues: CASRRTGEGYTF. CDR3 DNA: TGTGCCAGCAGGCGGACAGGGGAGGGCTACACCTTC.

V usage is TRBV19 and J usage is TRBJ2-1; maybe TRBD1 (6 bases). Trimming removed 3 bases at V and 2 bases at J, with 8 bases between. The CDR3 spans 14 residues. Germline V gene data show CDR1 as LNHDA and CDR2 as SQIVND (reference sequence). Here the CDR3 DNA reads TGTGCCAGTAGTATTTGGGGGCCCTACAATGAGCAGTTCTTC. It translates to CASSIWGPYNEQFF.

The CDR3 here is CAWTYRGILYEQYF. In DNA, the CDR3 is TGTGCCTGGACATACAGGGGGATCCTGTACGAGCAGTACTTC. This rearrangement joins TRBV30 to TRBJ2-7, with 8 bases lining up with TRBD1. The CDR3 spans 14 residues. The junction had 9 bases not matched to a gene; V was cut back by 4 bases and J by 4 bases. Germline-derived CDR1 and CDR2 are GTSNPN and SVGIG (reference sequence).

J is TRBJ1-2 and V is TRBV19; TRBD1 is a possible D gene (5 bases). Trimming pared 1 base from V and 4 bases from J, leaving 13 bases between. CDR1 LNHDA and CDR2 SQIVND come from the germline V gene (reference sequence). The CDR3 runs 15 residues. The CDR3 here is CASSIGGGGTYGYTF. The CDR3 DNA is TGTGCCAGTAGTATAGGGGGCGGCGGAACCTATGGCTACACCTTC.

The gene calls are TRBV12-3 or TRBV12-4 and TRBJ1-1; D possibly corresponds to TRBD1 (6 bases). Between the trimmed V and J ends, which lost 5 bases and 5 bases, there was a span of 12 bases. The CDR3 runs 13 residues. CDR3 in amino acids: CASSPRGGTEAFF. The CDR3 region has the DNA TGTGCCAGCAGTCCGAGGGGGGGGACTGAAGCTTTCTTT.

This CDR3 reads CASATGSGSPLHF. DNA of the CDR3: TGTGCCAGCGCAACAGGGTCGGGGTCACCCCTCCACTTT. The chain recombines TRBV19 with TRBJ1-6, with a possible D match to TRBD1 (6 bases). CDR1 is LNHDA, CDR2 SQIVND, per germline (reference sequence). The V end lost 9 bases, the J end lost 10 bases, and 16 bases lay between the germline ends. The CDR3 length is 13 residues.

This clone was counted a few times. The rearrangement links TRBV7-2 to TRBJ2-3, with 7 bases matching TRBD2. With V trimmed by 3 bases and J by 1 base, 7 bases remained unmatched. CDR3 size: 16 residues. Looked up from germline, CDR1 is SGHTA and CDR2 is FQGNSA. The CDR3 nucleotides are TGTGCCAGCAGCTTGGGTACTAGCGTGGGCACAGATACGCAGTATTTT. It translates to CASSLGTSVGTDTQYF. The full variable domain, with the rest looked up from reference TRBV7-2 and TRBJ2-3, is GAGVSQSPSNKVTEKGKDVELRCDPISGHTALYWYRQSLGQGLEFLIYFQGNSAPDKSGLPSDRFSAERTGGSVSTLTIQRTQQEDSAVYLCASSLGTSVGTDTQYFGPGTRLTVL.

The CDR3 loop reads CASSVGRDPEQFF. The CDR3 nucleotides are TGCGCCAGCAGTGTGGGGAGGGATCCTGAGCAGTTCTTC. The chain links TRBV10-1 to TRBJ2-1, with 7 bases lining up with TRBD2. Germline V gene lookup returns CDR1 WNHNN and CDR2 SYGVQD (reference sequence). With V trimmed by 4 bases and J by 9 bases, 6 bases remained unmatched. This CDR3 comprises 13 residues.